The 22 T cell receptor beta chains reported below all come from one sample, sequenced in a study of shared clonotypes between healthy human individuals. Method: immunoSEQ multiplex PCR; TCRdb's copy keeps in-frame clones and lacks some. The profile shows fewer than 600,000 clones, around 80% of them singletons. What was sequenced was PBMCs. All receptors come from a middle-aged woman in good health. Some clones in this sample may be carry-over from other donors' samples.

This clone has more than one count but fewer than ten. The gene calls are TRBV5-8 and TRBJ1-2; no reliable D call. The CDR3 totals 12 residues. Trimming removed 2 bases at V and 8 bases at J, with 10 bases between. From germline, CDR1 is SGHTS and CDR2 YDEGEE. The DNA for the CDR3 is TGTGCCAGCAGCTTAGTGGGAGGCGGCTACACCTTC. This translates into CASSLVGGGYTF.

The chain links TRBV7-8 to TRBJ2-5; the D is unclear. The germline V and J ends were trimmed by 1 base and 2 bases, with 8 bases remaining between them. The V gene's germline CDR1 is SGHVS and CDR2 FQNEAQ. The CDR3 totals 14 residues. The CDR3 here is CASSLVTVQETQYF. Written as DNA, the CDR3 is TGTGCCAGCAGCTTAGTAACGGTTCAAGAGACCCAGTACTTC.

V is TRBV9 and J is TRBJ1-4; no clear D gene. Germline V gives CDR1 SGDLS, CDR2 YYNGEE. Trimming shortened V by 0 bases and J by 13 bases, and 19 bases separated the two germline ends. This CDR3 region has 15 residues. The CDR3 region has the DNA TGTGCCAGCAGCGTAGGGTCGAGCAAGGCCTCCCCACTGTTTTTT. This sequence encodes CASSVGSSKASPLFF.

This clone was observed a single time. V and J are TRBV5-1 and TRBJ1-2, with 9 bases matching TRBD1. The CDR3 is made up of 15 amino acids. The ends lost 4 bases at V and 4 bases at J; junction bases unmatched: 8. Germline V gene data show CDR1 as SGHRS and CDR2 as YFSETQ. CDR3 DNA sequence: TGCGCCAGCAGCGCCGGGGACAGGGTGGGCTATGGCTACACCTTC. Its translation: CASSAGDRVGYGYTF.

To note about this clone: The sample holds other DNA sequences that translate to the same CDR3. J is TRBJ1-2 and V is TRBV5-4; D gene uncertain. Germline CDR1 reads SGHNT; CDR2 reads YYREEE (reference sequence). The CDR3 runs 13 residues. Trimming took 4 bases from V and 2 from J, leaving 9 bases between them. The CDR3 DNA reads as TGTGCCAGCAGCCCAGACTCCAACTATGGCTACACCTTC. It specifies CASSPDSNYGYTF.

This clone was detected a few times. This sequence joins TRBV28 and TRBJ2-3; 8 bases align to TRBD1. From germline, CDR1 is MDHEN and CDR2 SYDVKM. The trim removed 8 bases at V and 2 bases at J, leaving 6 bases unmatched. This CDR3 region has 14 residues. The CDR3 reads CASGRQGHTDTQYF. The CDR3 coding sequence is TGTGCCAGCGGAAGACAGGGGCACACAGATACGCAGTATTTT.

The sample holds one count of this clone. This chain links TRBV19 with TRBJ2-4; tentatively, D is TRBD1 (5 bases). Trimming stripped 4 bases from V and 0 bases from J, with 10 bases between. The V gene's germline CDR1 is LNHDA and CDR2 SQIVND (reference sequence). The CDR3 has 15 amino acids. CDR3 region: CASSTGHPAKNIQYF. The CDR3 DNA reads TGTGCCAGTAGTACAGGGCACCCAGCCAAAAACATTCAGTACTTC.

This clone was detected only a few times. This rearrangement joins TRBV7-9 to TRBJ1-4; D is ambiguous. The V end lost 3 bases, the J end lost 7 bases, and 6 bases lay between the germline ends. The CDR3 contains 12 residues. The germline gives CDR1 SEHNR, CDR2 FQNEAQ (reference sequence). CDR3 protein: CASSFGSEKLFF. CDR3 nucleotide sequence: TGTGCCAGCAGCTTTGGTAGTGAAAAACTGTTTTTT.

As regards this clone: It differs at one base from a far larger clone, so likely a read error. The V and J genes are TRBV30 and TRBJ2-7; no reliable D call. V lost 4 bases and J 7 bases, leaving 23 bases between the germline ends. The CDR3 runs to 15 residues. CDR1 is GTSNPN and CDR2 is SVGIG in the germline V gene (reference sequence). The chain's CDR3 is CAWTPGSRPGSEQYF. Written as DNA, the CDR3 is TGTGCCTGGACCCCCGGGTCTAGGCCCGGTTCGGAGCAGTACTTC.

The V and J genes are TRBV5-4 and TRBJ1-1; D is possibly TRBD1 (5 bases). V was clipped by 4 bases and J by 2 bases, with 12 bases between them. The CDR3 is made up of 14 amino acids. Germline V gives CDR1 SGHNT, CDR2 YYREEE (reference sequence). CDR3 coding DNA: TGTGCCAGCAGCGGCACAGGAGCTAACACTGAAGCTTTCTTT. Translation gives CASSGTGANTEAFF.

A note on this clone: This likely traces to a read error, being one base from a far larger clone. Different DNA sequences within this sample yield the same CDR3. V is TRBV29-1 and J is TRBJ2-1; D perhaps matches TRBD1 (5 bases). With 6 bases removed from V and 5 bases from J, the gap between germline ends came to 14 bases. The CDR3 runs to 13 residues. The germline V gene encodes CDR1 SQVTM and CDR2 ANQGSEA. The DNA of the CDR3 is TGCAGCGTCGCTGTTACAGGAAACAATGAGCAGTTCTTC. Amino acids: CSVAVTGNNEQFF.

The J gene is TRBJ2-3, the V gene TRBV5-5; 13 bases are shared with TRBD2. V lost 0 bases to trimming and J lost 2 bases; unmatched junction nucleotides: 3. Germline V gene data show CDR1 as SGHKS and CDR2 as YYEKEE (reference sequence). The CDR3 totals 17 residues. CDR3 protein: CASSLEGLAGSTDTQYF. CDR3 DNA: TGTGCCAGCAGCTTGGAGGGACTAGCGGGGTCCACAGATACGCAGTATTTT.

The chain recombines TRBV7-2 with TRBJ1-4; TRBD1 might be the D (5 bases). Germline-derived CDR1 and CDR2 are SGHTA and FQGNSA. The V end was cut by 1 base, the J end by 5 bases, with 8 bases between. This CDR3 is built from 14 residues. CDR3 nucleotide sequence: TGTGCCAGCAGCTTAGACGGGGGAAATGAAAAACTGTTTTTT. Amino acids: CASSLDGGNEKLFF.

Only a few counts were recorded for this clone. This chain connects TRBV7-9 to TRBJ2-2; 7 bases are a match to TRBD1. The J segment lost 7 bases and the V segment lost 3 bases, leaving 5 bases of the junction unmatched. CDR1 is SEHNR, CDR2 FQNEAQ, per germline (reference sequence). This CDR3 is 14 amino acids long. The CDR3: CASSFYRDSGELFF. The CDR3 DNA follows: TGTGCCAGCAGCTTCTACAGGGACAGCGGGGAGCTGTTTTTT.

The chain joins TRBV27 to TRBJ1-2, with D unresolved. V lost 0 bases to trimming and J lost 6 bases, with 14 bases between them. CDR1 and CDR2 from the germline V gene are MNHEY and SMNVEV (reference sequence). CDR3 length equals 15 residues. Here the CDR3 reads CASSLSPGTPNGYTF. The CDR3 nucleotides read TGTGCCAGCAGTTTATCTCCAGGTACCCCAAATGGCTACACCTTC.

The rearrangement uses TRBV28 and TRBJ2-1; 9 bases are shared with TRBD2. Germline CDR1 and CDR2: MDHEN and SYDVKM. The CDR3 loop spans 14 amino acids. Trimming took 11 bases from V and 12 from J; bases not matched to a gene: 17. The CDR3 nucleotides read TGTGCCGGCATAGGTCTAGCGGGGCCCTGGGGGCAGTTCTTC. This encodes CAGIGLAGPWGQFF.

This clone was seen a handful of times. This is likely an artifact of a read error, given a far larger clone one base away. This chain links TRBV30 with TRBJ1-5; D not resolved. This CDR3 has 13 amino acids. In germline, CDR1 is GTSNPN, CDR2 SVGIG (reference sequence). V lost 0 bases to trimming and J lost 1 base, with 4 bases between them. The CDR3 sequence is CAWSVLSNQPQHF. In DNA form, the CDR3 reads TGTGCCTGGAGTGTACTGAGCAATCAGCCCCAGCATTTT.

For this clone: The junction differs from germline at one of its ends, possibly a read error. The rearrangement links TRBV7-6 to TRBJ2-1; TRBD2 matches at 11 bases. Per the germline V gene, CDR1 is SGHVS and CDR2 is FNYEAQ. The CDR3 loop spans 19 amino acids. The CDR3 DNA sequence: TGTGCCAGCAGCTTAGGAGCCCCTCTAGCGGGGGGTTACTACAATGAGCAGCTCTTC. Translation gives CASSLGAPLAGGYYNEQLF.

J is TRBJ2-2 and V is TRBV30; TRBD1 matches 10 bases. Unmatched junction bases numbered 5, after V lost 4 bases and J lost 6 bases. The CDR3 consists of 14 residues. In germline, CDR1 is GTSNPN, CDR2 SVGIG (reference sequence). This CDR3 reads CAWNPGQGPGELFF. CDR3 DNA: TGTGCCTGGAACCCGGGACAGGGGCCCGGGGAGCTGTTTTTT.

The chain has TRBV5-6 and TRBJ1-2; D might be TRBD1 (5 bases). The CDR3 is 14 amino acids. With 4 bases removed from V and 8 bases from J, the gap between germline ends came to 18 bases. Germline V gene data show CDR1 as SGHDT and CDR2 as YYEEEE. This CDR3 is CASSRYQGSGGYTF. The CDR3 region has the DNA TGTGCCAGCAGCCGTTACCAGGGTTCTGGAGGCTACACCTTC.

The chain joins TRBV30 to TRBJ1-4; D perhaps matches TRBD1 (5 bases). The germline gives CDR1 GTSNPN, CDR2 SVGIG (reference sequence). Trimming took off 3 bases at V and 8 bases at J, with 10 bases between the two ends. The length of the CDR3 is 12 residues. The DNA for the CDR3 is TGTGCCTGGAGAAGTGGGGGAGAAAAACTGTTTTTT. Translation gives CAWRSGGEKLFF.

The chain employs TRBV28 and TRBJ1-5; D not resolved. The CDR3 is made up of 13 amino acids. Germline V lookup: CDR1 MDHEN, CDR2 SYDVKM. V was shortened by 5 bases and J by 5 bases, with 10 bases between the two germline ends. The CDR3 reads CASSLRTHQPQHF. The CDR3 DNA sequence: TGTGCCAGCAGTCTCCGGACCCATCAGCCCCAGCATTTT.